This T cell receptor beta chain was found in a study of T cell responses to AZD1222 COVID-19 vaccine. Findings of the study overall: Baseline serostatus was positive in only six AZD1222 recipients. Among spike-specific TCRs, nearly half reportedly target unmutated variant regions. Females outnumbered males among donors, who were mostly white British; clonal diversity was possibly underestimated. Researchers report vaccine-associated CD4 TCRs spanning spike, with dominance at 160-218 and 743-854.

With respect to this clone: No antigen is known for it.

The repertoire was sequenced with immunoSEQ multiplex PCR; TCRdb's copy has only in-frame clones and lacks some. The profile covers 95,000 to 150,000 clones, with roughly 90% appearing a single time and 4% to 5.5% taken by the ten largest. CDR1 and CDR2 from the germline V gene are LNHDA and SQIVND (reference sequence). The CDR3 has 16 amino acids. The trim removed 2 bases at V and 3 bases at J, leaving 5 bases unmatched. The sample in question was peripheral blood, obtained on day 0 of AZD1222 vaccination. The chain employs TRBV19 and TRBJ2-7; the match to TRBD2 covers 12 bases. This clonotype was sampled from an adult in good health. In DNA form, the CDR3 reads TGTGCCAGTAGTATAAAACTAGCGGGAGGCGGCTACGAGCAGTACTTC. Translating it yields CASSIKLAGGGYEQYF.